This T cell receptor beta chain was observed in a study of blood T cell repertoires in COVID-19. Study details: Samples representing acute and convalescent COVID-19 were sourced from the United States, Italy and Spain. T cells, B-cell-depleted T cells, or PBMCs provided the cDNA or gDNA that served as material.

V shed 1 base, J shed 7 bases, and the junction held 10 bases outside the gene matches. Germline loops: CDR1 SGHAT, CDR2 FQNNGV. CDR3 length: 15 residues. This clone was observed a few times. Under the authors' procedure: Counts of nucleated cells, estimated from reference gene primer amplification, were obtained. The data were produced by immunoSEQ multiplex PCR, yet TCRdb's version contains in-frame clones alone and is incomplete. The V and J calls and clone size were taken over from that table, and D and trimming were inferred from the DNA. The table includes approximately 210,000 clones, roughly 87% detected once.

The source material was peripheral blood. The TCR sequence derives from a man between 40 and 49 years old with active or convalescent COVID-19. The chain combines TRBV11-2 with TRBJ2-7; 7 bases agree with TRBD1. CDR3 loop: CASSLVGTEFEEQYF. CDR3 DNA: TGTGCCAGCAGCTTAGTTGGGACAGAATTCGAGGAGCAGTACTTC.